These 32 T cell receptor beta chains were sequenced from one sample in a study of cytomegalovirus exposure and HLA in healthy donors. Profiled with immunoSEQ multiplex PCR; TCRdb holds only in-frame clones, not every one. The sample contains roughly 70,000 clones, roughly 96% of which appear only once. Sample: PBMCs. These receptors originate from a man aged 18 to 30 in good health and CMV-seronegative.

This chain connects TRBV7-9 to TRBJ2-1; 7 bases fit TRBD2. The junction had 16 bases not matched to a gene; V was cut back by 6 bases and J by 2 bases. The CDR3 loop spans 18 amino acids. CDR1 and CDR2 from the germline V gene are SEHNR and FQNEAQ (reference sequence). Here the CDR3 DNA reads TGTGCCAGCAGATCAGGTTCCTCTAGCGGTCCGACCTACAATGAGCAGTTCTTC. This sequence encodes CASRSGSSSGPTYNEQFF. Full variable domain (remainder filled in from reference TRBV7-9 and TRBJ2-1): DTGVSQNPRHKITKRGQNVTFRCDPISEHNRLYWYRQTLGQGPEFLTYFQNEAQLEKSRLLSDRFSAERPKGSFSTLEIQRTEQGDSAMYLCASRSGSSSGPTYNEQFFGPGTRLTVL.

This clone was found once. The chain combines TRBV5-4 with TRBJ2-5; 7 nucleotides match TRBD1. The V gene's germline CDR1 is SGHNT and CDR2 YYREEE (reference sequence). Trimming removed 3 bases from V and 5 bases from J; junction bases left unmatched: 7. The CDR3 is made up of 14 amino acids. CDR3 protein: CASSSDRVGETQYF. The DNA of the CDR3 is TGTGCCAGCAGCTCTGACAGGGTGGGTGAGACCCAGTACTTC.

The chain combines TRBV14 with TRBJ1-2, with D uncertain. This CDR3 has 13 residues. The germline V gene encodes CDR1 SGHDN and CDR2 FVKESK. The germline V and J ends were trimmed by 4 bases and 8 bases, with 14 bases remaining between them. The CDR3 DNA is TGTGCCAGCAGCCTGGGCGCTGCTTTCGGCTACACCTTC. Translated: CASSLGAAFGYTF.

This chain connects TRBV28 to TRBJ2-7, with 10 bases lining up with TRBD2. Germline lookup yields CDR1 MDHEN and CDR2 SYDVKM. The CDR3 length is 13 residues. V lost 9 bases, J lost 4 bases, and 6 bases stayed unmatched. The CDR3 coding sequence is TGTGCCAGTTCGGGACTAGCGTTTTACGAGCAGTACTTC. Translating gives CASSGLAFYEQYF.

This chain joins TRBV28 and TRBJ1-4; 8 nucleotides agree with TRBD1. Germline values: CDR1 MDHEN, CDR2 SYDVKM. The CDR3 spans 15 residues. The V segment lost 6 bases and the J segment 2 bases; nucleotides outside the gene matches: 5. CDR3: CASRPQGATNEKLFF. CDR3 bases: TGTGCCAGCAGGCCGCAGGGGGCTACTAATGAAAAACTGTTTTTT.

The CDR3 spells CASSLQGRETQYF. CDR3 sequence (DNA): TGTGCCAGCAGTTTACAGGGGAGGGAGACCCAGTACTTC. The rearrangement links TRBV5-6 to TRBJ2-5, with TRBD1 as a possible D gene (7 bases). CDR1 and CDR2 (germline): SGHDT, YYEEEE. The V end lost 5 bases, the J end lost 5 bases, and 13 bases lay between the germline ends. This CDR3 region has 13 residues.

In this sample, this clone turned up once. The chain combines TRBV5-4 with TRBJ1-2, with D perhaps matching TRBD1 (5 bases). The CDR3 loop spans 12 amino acids. Germline CDR1 reads SGHNT; CDR2 reads YYREEE (reference sequence). V lost 4 bases and J 5 bases, leaving 9 bases between the germline ends. The CDR3 sequence: CASSADNYGYTF. CDR3 nucleotides: TGTGCCAGCAGCGCGGACAATTATGGCTACACCTTC.

The V call is TRBV27, the J call TRBJ1-1, with 7 nucleotides matching TRBD1. The CDR3 has 14 amino acids. Germline V CDR1 and CDR2: MNHEY, SMNVEV (reference sequence). The J segment lost 1 base and the V segment lost 7 bases, leaving 6 bases of the junction unmatched. The CDR3 loop reads CASNRQGPNTEAFF. CDR3 coding DNA: TGTGCCAGCAATAGACAGGGTCCGAACACTGAAGCTTTCTTT.

The chain combines TRBV28 with TRBJ2-7; the match to TRBD1 covers 7 bases. V was pared by 3 bases and J by 6 bases, with 8 bases of the junction left unmatched. Germline CDR1 and CDR2: MDHEN and SYDVKM. The CDR3 is 14 amino acids. The CDR3 spells CASSFGTRQGEQYF. The CDR3, as DNA: TGTGCCAGCAGTTTCGGTACTCGACAGGGCGAGCAGTACTTC. The full variable domain, completed using reference TRBV28 and TRBJ2-7, is DVKVTQSSRYLVKRTGEKVFLECVQDMDHENMFWYRQDPGLGLRLIYFSYDVKMKEKGDIPEGYSVSREKKERFSLILESASTNQTSMYLCASSFGTRQGEQYFGPGTRLTVT.

The chain is built from TRBV25-1 and TRBJ2-7, with unresolved D. This CDR3 region has 13 residues. Trimming removed 3 bases at V and 2 bases at J, with 8 bases between. Germline V gives CDR1 MGHDK, CDR2 SYGVNS. CDR3 region: CASSDTLAYEQYF. The CDR3 nucleotides read TGTGCCAGCAGTGACACGTTAGCCTACGAGCAGTACTTC.

The CDR3 DNA reads as TGCGCCAGCAGCTTGGGGTGGGTAGCGGAGACCCAGTACTTC. Protein product: CASSLGWVAETQYF. The V call is TRBV5-1, the J call TRBJ2-5, with D possibly matching TRBD2 (5 bases). V gave up 0 bases and J gave up 5 bases, with 11 bases separating them. The CDR3 consists of 14 residues. The germline CDR1 and CDR2 sequences are SGHRS and YFSETQ.

The chain uses TRBV15 and TRBJ1-5; no definite D call. The germline CDR1 and CDR2 sequences are LNHNV and YYDKDF (reference sequence). The V end was cut by 0 bases, the J end by 2 bases, with 8 bases between. The CDR3 runs to 15 residues. In nucleotides, the CDR3 is TGTGCCACCAGCAGAGATGCGAGTGGCAATCAGCCCCAGCATTTT. This sequence encodes CATSRDASGNQPQHF.

This rearrangement joins TRBV4-1 to TRBJ2-2; 8 bases fit TRBD2. The CDR3 length is 14 residues. Unmatched junction bases numbered 4, after V lost 4 bases and J lost 6 bases. Germline V CDR1 and CDR2: MGHRA, YSYEKL. The CDR3, as DNA: TGCGCCAGCAGCCGGGGACTAGTTCCCGGGGAGCTGTTTTTT. Its protein is CASSRGLVPGELFF.

The chain joins TRBV15 to TRBJ1-5; 10 positions match TRBD1. The trim removed 5 bases at V and 4 bases at J, leaving 8 bases unmatched. The CDR3 consists of 16 residues. CDR1 and CDR2 (germline): LNHNV, YYDKDF (reference sequence). CDR3 sequence (DNA): TGTGCCACCAGCTCCTGGACAGGGGGGAATAATCAGCCCCAGCATTTT. Its translation: CATSSWTGGNNQPQHF.

The chain has TRBV28 and TRBJ1-2; 7 nucleotides match TRBD1. The ends lost 4 bases at V and 5 bases at J; junction bases unmatched: 7. This CDR3 is 14 amino acids long. CDR1 MDHEN and CDR2 SYDVKM come from the germline V gene. The CDR3 DNA reads TGTGCCAGCAGTTCCCACGGGGACAGTTATGGCTACACCTTC. Its protein is CASSSHGDSYGYTF.

V and J are TRBV6-4 and TRBJ2-1; TRBD1 is a possible D gene (5 bases). CDR1 MRHNA and CDR2 SNTAGT come from the germline V gene. V lost 4 bases and J lost 4, with 17 bases in between. The CDR3 contains 16 residues. The CDR3 reads CASSGGATTPYNEQFF. The CDR3 nucleotides are TGTGCCAGCAGTGGTGGGGCCACCACACCTTACAATGAGCAGTTCTTC.

This clone was detected once. The chain has TRBV9 and TRBJ2-1, with 11 nucleotides matching TRBD2. Germline V gene data show CDR1 as SGDLS and CDR2 as YYNGEE. The trim removed 4 bases at V and 0 bases at J, leaving 9 bases unmatched. CDR3 length equals 18 residues. Written as DNA, the CDR3 is TGTGCCAGCAGCTCTAGCGGGAGGTCACCCGGCTCCTACAATGAGCAGTTCTTC. As protein: CASSSSGRSPGSYNEQFF. Full variable domain (outside the CDR3, taken from reference TRBV9 and TRBJ2-1): DSGVTQTPKHLITATGQRVTLRCSPRSGDLSVYWYQQSLDQGLQFLIQYYNGEERAKGNILERFSAQQFPDLHSELNLSSLELGDSALYFCASSSSGRSPGSYNEQFFGPGTRLTVL.

The V gene is TRBV19, the J gene TRBJ2-5, with TRBD1 as a possible D gene (5 bases). This CDR3 comprises 17 residues. V was pared by 5 bases and J by 4 bases, with 23 bases between. Germline loops: CDR1 LNHDA, CDR2 SQIVND (reference sequence). The chain's CDR3 is CASSSRQRGLKSETQYF. Here the CDR3 DNA reads TGTGCCAGTAGTTCGCGCCAAAGGGGCCTAAAATCAGAGACCCAGTACTTC.

This rearrangement joins TRBV9 to TRBJ2-3; TRBD2 agrees at 10 bases. Unmatched junction bases numbered 1, after V lost 3 bases and J lost 0 bases. The CDR3 loop spans 15 amino acids. Germline CDR1 is SGDLS and CDR2 is YYNGEE. Written as DNA, the CDR3 is TGTGCCAGCAGCGCTAGCGGGAGAAGCACAGATACGCAGTATTTT. Translating it yields CASSASGRSTDTQYF. Based on the CDR3 plus reference TRBV9 and TRBJ2-3, the full variable domain is DSGVTQTPKHLITATGQRVTLRCSPRSGDLSVYWYQQSLDQGLQFLIQYYNGEERAKGNILERFSAQQFPDLHSELNLSSLELGDSALYFCASSASGRSTDTQYFGPGTRLTVL.

The chain combines TRBV7-9 with TRBJ2-7, with D possibly TRBD1 on 5 matching bases. Trimming left V 1 base short and J 6 bases short, with 13 bases between. The CDR3 has 14 amino acids. Germline V lookup: CDR1 SEHNR, CDR2 FQNEAQ (reference sequence). The CDR3, as DNA: TGTGCCAGCAGCTTAGACAGGTCCTCCGGCGAGCAGTACTTC. Encoded protein: CASSLDRSSGEQYF.

V and J are TRBV29-1 and TRBJ2-1; D may be TRBD1 (6 bases). Trimming pared 1 base from V and 4 bases from J, leaving 20 bases between. CDR1 SQVTM and CDR2 ANQGSEA come from the germline V gene. The CDR3 is 17 amino acids. The CDR3 coding sequence is TGCAGCGTTGAAGGGGCCAGAAACCAGGGGCTTTACAATGAGCAGTTCTTC. Translation gives CSVEGARNQGLYNEQFF.

This clone was found a few times. The DNA of the CDR3 is TGTGCCAGCAGCGTAGCTAGGAACACTGAAGCTTTCTTT. Translation gives CASSVARNTEAFF. This chain uses TRBV9 with TRBJ1-1; D is uncertain. Germline V gives CDR1 SGDLS, CDR2 YYNGEE. V was cut by 0 bases and J by 1 base, with 4 bases left in between. The CDR3 runs to 13 residues.

This rearrangement joins TRBV5-1 to TRBJ2-1, with 9 bases that match TRBD2. Germline assignment: CDR1 SGHRS and CDR2 YFSETQ. The CDR3 consists of 15 residues. The junction had 6 bases not matched to a gene; V was cut back by 0 bases and J by 8 bases. The CDR3 is CASSLVAGGPHEQFF. The CDR3 DNA reads as TGCGCCAGCAGCTTGGTTGCGGGAGGGCCCCATGAGCAGTTCTTC.

The V and J genes are TRBV29-1 and TRBJ2-5, with 10 bases fitting TRBD1. V lost 7 bases and J lost 5; bases outside the gene matches: 4. This CDR3 is 12 amino acids long. The germline V gene encodes CDR1 SQVTM and CDR2 ANQGSEA. Written as DNA, the CDR3 is TGCAGCGCGACAGGGGGCAGGGAGACCCAGTACTTC. Protein: CSATGGRETQYF.

V gene TRBV27 combines with J gene TRBJ2-1; D possibly corresponds to TRBD2 (5 bases). CDR3 length: 16 residues. Germline CDR1 is MNHEY and CDR2 is SMNVEV (reference sequence). Trimming shortened V by 0 bases and J by 4 bases, and 13 bases separated the two germline ends. CDR3 sequence: CASSLSGGSYYNEQFF. The CDR3 coding sequence is TGTGCCAGCAGTTTATCGGGCGGGTCCTATTACAATGAGCAGTTCTTC.

The rearrangement joins TRBV11-2 to TRBJ2-7; 8 bases line up with TRBD2. In germline, CDR1 is SGHAT, CDR2 FQNNGV. The V segment lost 5 bases and the J segment 0 bases; nucleotides outside the gene matches: 9. The CDR3 runs to 16 residues. The CDR3 nucleotides are TGTGCCAGCAGCCGAACCGGGACTAGTTTCTCCTACGAGCAGTACTTC. This gives the protein CASSRTGTSFSYEQYF.

This chain links TRBV11-2 with TRBJ2-2; D not certain. The CDR3 consists of 16 residues. The V end lost 0 bases, the J end lost 3 bases, and 11 bases lay between the germline ends. Germline-derived CDR1 and CDR2 are SGHAT and FQNNGV. The CDR3 loop reads CASSLEKLLYTGELFF. CDR3 DNA: TGTGCCAGCAGCTTAGAAAAGTTACTCTACACCGGGGAGCTGTTTTTT.

The genes are TRBV7-4 and TRBJ1-3, with D possibly being TRBD1 (6 bases). There are 17 residues in the CDR3. Germline values: CDR1 SGHVT, CDR2 SQSDAQ. Between the trimmed V and J ends, which lost 5 bases and 4 bases, there was a span of 21 bases. For the CDR3, the DNA is TGTGCCAGCAGCCGACGGACAGTATTAGTAGACGGAAACACCATATATTTT. Protein sequence: CASSRRTVLVDGNTIYF.

The chain couples TRBV13 to TRBJ1-2, with 8 positions matching TRBD1. Trimming at V came to 4 bases and at J to 8 bases, leaving 6 bases not matched to a gene. CDR1 is PRHDT, CDR2 FYEKMQ, per germline (reference sequence). The CDR3 is 13 amino acids. The CDR3 DNA is TGTGCCAGCAGCTCGGACAGGGCGGGGGGCTACACCTTC. Encoded protein: CASSSDRAGGYTF.

This clone occurred a few times. The chain has TRBV4-1 and TRBJ2-5; D is possibly TRBD2 (5 bases). Deletions cut 1 base from V and 5 bases from J, with 11 bases between. The germline CDR1 and CDR2 sequences are MGHRA and YSYEKL. The CDR3 consists of 14 residues. The CDR3 DNA reads TGCGCCAGCAGCCAAGCGGGATCGGCGGAGACCCAGTACTTC. This translates into CASSQAGSAETQYF.

This clone has only one observation. The rearrangement links TRBV18 to TRBJ1-1; weak D call: TRBD1 (5 bases). V shed 5 bases and J shed 2 bases, with 15 bases lying between them. In germline, CDR1 is KGHSH, CDR2 LQKENI. The CDR3 spans 15 residues. CDR3 amino acids: CASSGAGHRNTEAFF. The CDR3 nucleotides read TGTGCCAGCTCAGGAGCGGGGCACAGAAACACTGAAGCTTTCTTT.

The J gene is TRBJ2-5, the V gene TRBV4-1, with 9 bases lining up with TRBD1. This CDR3 comprises 15 residues. J gave up 4 bases and V 4 bases, and 7 bases lay outside the gene matches. Germline lookup yields CDR1 MGHRA and CDR2 YSYEKL. CDR3 nucleotides: TGCGCCAGCAGCCCGGGGATGACAGGGGGAGAGACCCAGTACTTC. Translated, it gives CASSPGMTGGETQYF.